One and the same sample provided the 16 T cell receptor beta chains below, sequenced in a study of blood T cell repertoires in COVID-19 (dated by TCRdb to 2018 to 2020). Receptors were amplified or captured by the immunoSEQ multiplex PCR assay. TCRdb obtained this table from immuneACCESS and retained in-frame rearrangements with V and J assigned. These tables miss some clones; where compared with another copy, unresolved V genes account for less than half of the shortfall, and the remainder is unexplained. For this sample the table gives 200,000 or so clones, of which roughly 90% were detected only once. Around 8.9% of the sample goes to the ten largest clones. The sequencing input was PBMCs or T cells enriched from blood (not recorded which). Receptor source: a woman under 30 who had recovered from COVID-19.

The rearrangement joins TRBV14 to TRBJ1-3; perhaps TRBD1 as D (6 bases). Germline V gene data show CDR1 as SGHDN and CDR2 as FVKESK. The CDR3 spans 17 residues. Trimming stripped 1 base from V and 4 bases from J, with 17 bases between. The CDR3 nucleotides are TGTGCCAGCAGCCAAGTTGGCGGGGGGCCCAGAGGAAACACCATATATTTT. It translates to CASSQVGGGPRGNTIYF.

The chain uses TRBV4-1 and TRBJ1-2, with 8 bases fitting TRBD1. Per the germline V gene, CDR1 is MGHRA and CDR2 is YSYEKL. This CDR3 has 12 residues. Unmatched junction bases numbered 1, after V lost 3 bases and J lost 7 bases. The CDR3 bases are TGCGCCAGCAGCCATACAGGGGGTGGCTACACCTTC. Residues: CASSHTGGGYTF.

The V call is TRBV19, the J call TRBJ1-3, with D possibly being TRBD1 (6 bases). Germline CDR1 is LNHDA and CDR2 is SQIVND (reference sequence). Trimming cost V 5 bases and J 1 base, with 21 bases left between them. This CDR3 has 18 residues. CDR3 amino acids: CASSAAAPGARSGNTIYF. In nucleotides, the CDR3 is TGTGCCAGTAGTGCCGCCGCCCCAGGGGCGCGTTCTGGAAACACCATATATTTT.

The CDR3 bases are TGCAGCGCGGAAACGGGACTCAGGGCGTCCCCCTACGAGCAGTACTTC. This gives the protein CSAETGLRASPYEQYF. This chain links TRBV29-1 with TRBJ2-7, with D perhaps matching TRBD2 (6 bases). V was shortened by 7 bases and J by 2 bases, with 24 bases between the two germline ends. The germline V gene has CDR1 SQVTM and CDR2 ANQGSEA. The CDR3 loop spans 16 amino acids.

This chain joins TRBV19 and TRBJ1-1, with TRBD1 matching over 10 bases. The junction had 6 bases not matched to a gene; V was cut back by 4 bases and J by 1 base. Germline V gene data show CDR1 as LNHDA and CDR2 as SQIVND (reference sequence). The CDR3 runs 16 residues. This CDR3 reads CASSRGQGSQNTEAFF. The CDR3 DNA sequence: TGTGCCAGTAGTAGGGGACAGGGGTCTCAGAACACTGAAGCTTTCTTT. Looking up the rest from reference TRBV19 and TRBJ1-1 gives the full variable domain: DGGITQSPKYLFRKEGQNVTLSCEQNLNHDAMYWYRQDPGQGLRLIYYSQIVNDFQKGDIAEGYSVSREKKESFPLTVTSAQKNPTAFYLCASSRGQGSQNTEAFFGQGTRLTVV.

This chain joins TRBV9 and TRBJ2-5; 8 nucleotides match TRBD2. Unmatched junction bases numbered 6, after V lost 4 bases and J lost 4 bases. CDR1 and CDR2 from the germline V gene are SGDLS and YYNGEE. The CDR3 contains 14 residues. Here the CDR3 reads CASSLRGRSETQYF. DNA of the CDR3: TGTGCCAGCAGCCTCCGCGGGAGGTCAGAGACCCAGTACTTC. Variable domain in full (rest from reference TRBV9 and TRBJ2-5): DSGVTQTPKHLITATGQRVTLRCSPRSGDLSVYWYQQSLDQGLQFLIQYYNGEERAKGNILERFSAQQFPDLHSELNLSSLELGDSALYFCASSLRGRSETQYFGPGTRLLVL.

This rearrangement joins TRBV3-1 (or the pseudogene TRBV3-2) to TRBJ1-1; D possibly corresponds to TRBD1 (5 bases). Germline V gene data show CDR1 as LGHDT and CDR2 as YNNKEL (reference sequence). The CDR3 contains 15 residues. Trimming cost V 1 base and J 4 bases, with 13 bases left between them. The CDR3 sequence: CASSQGSRVGTEAFF. CDR3 nucleotides: TGTGCCAGCAGCCAAGGGTCCAGGGTGGGCACTGAAGCTTTCTTT.

The chain combines TRBV2 with TRBJ1-4; 7 positions match TRBD1. Losses at the gene ends were 8 bases for V and 4 bases for J; bases not matched to a gene: 4. Germline CDR1 and CDR2: SNHLY and FYNNEI. The CDR3 consists of 13 residues. CDR3 sequence: CASDGQVNEKLFF. The CDR3 DNA is TGTGCCAGCGATGGACAGGTTAATGAAAAACTGTTTTTT.

The chain joins TRBV12-5 to TRBJ2-1, with TRBD2 matching over 9 bases. The germline V gene encodes CDR1 LGHNT and CDR2 FRNRAP. Losses at the gene ends were 6 bases for V and 15 bases for J; bases not matched to a gene: 6. This CDR3 comprises 11 residues. CDR3 in amino acids: CASGPELAGFF. CDR3 coding DNA: TGTGCTAGTGGCCCGGAACTAGCGGGGTTCTTC.

This rearrangement joins TRBV2 to TRBJ1-4; no definite D call. The CDR3 totals 13 residues. Germline loops: CDR1 SNHLY, CDR2 FYNNEI. V was trimmed by 3 bases and J by 5 bases, leaving 7 bases between them. The DNA of the CDR3 is TGTGCCAGCAGTGACAGGAAAAATGAAAAACTGTTTTTT. Encoded protein: CASSDRKNEKLFF.

The V call is TRBV27, the J call TRBJ2-3; 9 nucleotides agree with TRBD2. Germline CDR1 reads MNHEY; CDR2 reads SMNVEV (reference sequence). The CDR3 runs 15 residues. V shed 8 bases and J 5 bases; nucleotides not matched to a gene: 11. CDR3: CASGRGGLLGDTQYF. CDR3 coding DNA: TGTGCCAGCGGGCGGGGGGGCCTTTTGGGAGATACGCAGTATTTT.

V usage is TRBV10-3 and J usage is TRBJ1-2; D might be TRBD1 (6 bases). CDR3 size: 15 residues. Per germline, CDR1 ENHRY and CDR2 SYGVKD. V lost 3 bases, J lost 4 bases, and 15 bases lay in between. As DNA, the CDR3 is TGTGCCATCAGTGATCACAGGGCTTCCCTCTATGGCTACACCTTC. Its translation: CAISDHRASLYGYTF.

DNA of the CDR3: TGTGCCACCACCGCGCCGGGGGAGGGTGAAAAACTGTTTTTT. This encodes CATTAPGEGEKLFF. The chain combines TRBV15 with TRBJ1-4; the D gene is possibly TRBD1 (5 bases). The V and J ends lost 7 bases and 7 bases respectively, with 16 bases between them. The CDR3 sequence is 14 residues long. Germline assignment: CDR1 LNHNV and CDR2 YYDKDF (reference sequence).

V and J are TRBV5-1 and TRBJ2-5, with TRBD1 identical over 9 bases. The CDR3 is 17 residues long. V lost 1 base to trimming and J lost 1 base; unmatched junction nucleotides: 8. The V gene's germline CDR1 is SGHRS and CDR2 YFSETQ. This CDR3 is CASSLFGTGTFQETQYF. The CDR3, as DNA: TGCGCCAGCAGCTTGTTCGGGACAGGGACTTTCCAAGAGACCCAGTACTTC.

The genes are TRBV5-4 and TRBJ1-2; no reliable D call. The CDR3 length is 13 residues. Trimming cost V 2 bases and J 2 bases, with 7 bases left between them. Germline V CDR1 and CDR2: SGHNT, YYREEE (reference sequence). CDR3 amino acids: CASSFTENYGYTF. Here the CDR3 DNA reads TGTGCCAGCAGCTTTACAGAAAACTATGGCTACACCTTC.

There are a few counts of this clone. The V gene is TRBV5-1, the J gene TRBJ1-1; D not certain. Looked up from germline, CDR1 is SGHRS and CDR2 is YFSETQ. This CDR3 is built from 12 residues. Trimming pared 3 bases from V and 1 base from J, leaving 4 bases between. In DNA form, the CDR3 reads TGCGCCAGCAGCTCAGGGAACACTGAAGCTTTCTTT. Protein sequence: CASSSGNTEAFF.